A single sample gave rise to the 10 T cell receptor beta chains below, sequenced in a study of control samples from healthy donors and cancer patients. The table came from immunoSEQ multiplex PCR; TCRdb's copy has only in-frame clones and leaves some out. The sample shows approximately 80,000 clones, 91% of them seen only once. What was sequenced was blood. The source is a man aged 25-45 years in good health.

V and J are TRBV12-3 or TRBV12-4 and TRBJ2-1; D is ambiguous. V shed 2 bases and J shed 10 bases, with 9 bases lying between them. The CDR3 is 12 residues long. The CDR3 coding sequence is TGTGCCAGCAGTTTATTGAAAGCAGAGCAGTTCTTC. Translation gives CASSLLKAEQFF.

The chain carries TRBV19 and TRBJ2-3; 8 bases match TRBD1. This CDR3 is 15 amino acids long. Trimming cost V 4 bases and J 5 bases; bases outside gene matches: 8. Germline CDR1 LNHDA, CDR2 SQIVND (reference sequence). DNA of the CDR3: TGTGCCAGTAGTAACGGCGGGACAGGCAAAGATACGCAGTATTTT. Its protein product is CASSNGGTGKDTQYF.

A note on this clone: This specimen includes other DNA sequences encoding the same CDR3. The chain employs TRBV18 and TRBJ2-7, with D unclear. Germline CDR1 KGHSH, CDR2 LQKENI. V lost 2 bases and J 2 bases, leaving 7 bases between the germline ends. CDR3 length: 13 residues. The CDR3, as DNA: TGTGCCAGCTCACCAGGTCGCACCTACGAGCAGTACTTC. Protein: CASSPGRTYEQYF.

V is TRBV19 and J is TRBJ2-3, with 8 bases identical to TRBD1. The CDR3 has 15 residues. V lost 5 bases and J lost 4; bases outside the gene matches: 8. Germline V gene lookup returns CDR1 LNHDA and CDR2 SQIVND (reference sequence). The CDR3 region is CASSLRQGSPDTQYF. The CDR3 bases are TGTGCCAGTAGTTTAAGACAGGGGTCTCCAGATACGCAGTATTTT.

The chain recombines TRBV4-2 with TRBJ2-5, with TRBD2 matching over 10 bases. Trimming cost V 1 base and J 4 bases; bases outside gene matches: 6. CDR3 length equals 16 residues. Per germline, CDR1 LGHNA and CDR2 YNFKEQ. CDR3: CASSQVPAGGGETQYF. Written as DNA, the CDR3 is TGTGCCAGCAGCCAAGTCCCAGCGGGGGGGGGAGAGACCCAGTACTTC.

The chain carries TRBV24-1 and TRBJ2-5; possibly TRBD2 for D (5 bases). Per the germline V gene, CDR1 is KGHDR and CDR2 is SFDVKD. The CDR3 runs 15 residues. V lost 5 bases and J lost 0, with 12 bases in between. DNA for the CDR3: TGTGCCACCAGTGTCGGGGTGGGGAACCAAGAGACCCAGTACTTC. This encodes CATSVGVGNQETQYF.

The gene calls are TRBV6-2 or TRBV6-3 and TRBJ1-6; 8 nucleotides align to TRBD1. CDR1 and CDR2 from the germline V gene are MNHEY and SVGEGT. J was trimmed by 6 bases and V by 2 bases; bases with no gene match: 6. This CDR3 comprises 16 residues. The CDR3 coding sequence is TGTGCCAGCAGTTACCCGGCCGGACAGGGTAATTCACCCCTCCACTTT. Encoded protein: CASSYPAGQGNSPLHF.

This clone was detected once. The chain recombines TRBV6-6 with TRBJ2-7, with TRBD1 matching 11 bases. V dropped 6 bases and J dropped 2; count of bases not matched to a gene: 9. This CDR3 is 16 amino acids long. Germline V lookup: CDR1 MNHNY, CDR2 SVGAGI (reference sequence). Here the CDR3 reads CASRQPGQGVTYEQYF. CDR3 coding DNA: TGTGCCAGCAGGCAACCGGGACAGGGGGTTACCTACGAGCAGTACTTC.

The chain has TRBV5-6 and TRBJ2-3; weak D call: TRBD2 (5 bases). In germline, CDR1 is SGHDT, CDR2 YYEEEE. Trimming took off 4 bases at V and 2 bases at J, with 11 bases between the two ends. This CDR3 has 14 amino acids. The CDR3 loop reads CASSPTRVTDTQYF. In nucleotides, the CDR3 is TGTGCCAGCAGCCCCACTAGGGTCACAGATACGCAGTATTTT.

This clone was found once. This chain connects TRBV3-1 (or the pseudogene TRBV3-2) to TRBJ1-2; 11 nucleotides line up with TRBD1. This CDR3 has 14 amino acids. Trimming at V came to 4 bases and at J to 7 bases, leaving 5 bases not matched to a gene. Germline loops: CDR1 LGHDT, CDR2 YNNKEL (reference sequence). The CDR3 loop is CASSLRDRGSGYTF. The CDR3 bases are TGTGCCAGCAGCCTTCGGGACAGGGGGTCTGGCTACACCTTC.